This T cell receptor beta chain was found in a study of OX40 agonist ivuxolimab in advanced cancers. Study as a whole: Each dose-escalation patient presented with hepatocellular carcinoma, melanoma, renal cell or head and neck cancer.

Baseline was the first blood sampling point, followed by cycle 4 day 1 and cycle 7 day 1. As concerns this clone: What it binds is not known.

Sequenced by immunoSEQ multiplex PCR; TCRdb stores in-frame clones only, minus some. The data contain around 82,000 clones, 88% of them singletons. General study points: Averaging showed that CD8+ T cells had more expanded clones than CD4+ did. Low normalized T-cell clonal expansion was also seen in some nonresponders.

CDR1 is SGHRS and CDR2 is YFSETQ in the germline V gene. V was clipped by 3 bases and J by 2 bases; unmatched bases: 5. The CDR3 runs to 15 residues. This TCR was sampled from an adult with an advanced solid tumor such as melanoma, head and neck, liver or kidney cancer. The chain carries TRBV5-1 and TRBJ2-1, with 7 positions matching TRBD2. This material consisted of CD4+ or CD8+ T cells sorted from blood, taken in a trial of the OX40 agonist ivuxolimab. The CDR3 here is CASSWLAAAYNEQFF. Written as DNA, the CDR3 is TGCGCCAGCAGCTGGCTAGCGGCAGCCTACAATGAGCAGTTCTTC.